This entry is about one T cell receptor (beta chain). Its specificity is unknown. The sample comes from a study of cytomegalovirus exposure and HLA in healthy donors. Findings of the study overall: A missense DCLRE1C variant was associated with V- and J-gene trimming of TCR beta chains in a later analysis, and an independent cohort replicated the association. About 90% or about 30% of the time was how often most TCR beta V segments were productive, according to an earlier analysis. A later analysis showed TCR association rates differing by HLA locus, peaking at DRB1 and lowest at HLA-C.

Primers for the PCR totalled 60 Vbeta and 13 Jbeta. The protocol was immunoSEQ multiplex PCR, while the TCRdb copy is restricted to in-frame clones and leaves out a portion. The sample lists tens of thousands of clones, 78% occurring once. V gave up 0 bases and J gave up 4 bases; unmatched junction bases: 11. The V gene's germline CDR1 is SGDLS and CDR2 YYNGEE. CDR3 size: 19 residues. The chain carries TRBV9 and TRBJ2-1; 12 bases map to TRBD2. This TCR was recovered from a man in his forties in good health and CMV-seronegative. Sequenced input: PBMCs. CDR3 in DNA: TGTGCCAGCAGCGTAGGATCGACTAGCGGGAGCGGTTGGTACAATGAGCAGTTCTTC. It encodes CASSVGSTSGSGWYNEQFF.